This passage covers 15 T cell receptor beta chains from one sample sequenced in a study of T cells in Graves' hyperthyroidism and ophthalmopathy. Amplification yielded TCR beta CDR3 regions, with RNA transcripts as the source. First-round RT-PCR of the TCR CDR3 relied on the HTBI primer set. TCRdb recomputed calls from the multiplex PCR reads with MiXCR, one row per CDR3 protein. The sample has about 660,000 distinct CDR3 sequences, just under 45% seen once. Sequenced input: peripheral blood or thyroid tissue (not recorded which). The receptor set was obtained from an adult man with Graves' disease, either hyperthyroidism or ophthalmopathy (not recorded which).

The CDR3, as DNA: TGCAGCTTGCCGGCAGCGAACACTGAAGCTTTCTTT. This sequence encodes CSLPAANTEAFF. The V and J genes are TRBV29-1 and TRBJ1-1; D is undetermined. The CDR3 extends over 12 amino acids. Germline V gene sequence: CDR1 SQVTM, CDR2 ANQGSEA. The V and J ends lost 8 bases and 1 base respectively, with 11 bases between them.

On this clonotype: The final CDR3 position lacks the conserved phenylalanine or tryptophan, pointing to a likely read error. This sequence joins TRBV6-1 and TRBJ1-2; the D is unclear. Germline CDR1 MNHNS, CDR2 SASEGT. CDR3 length: 13 residues. Trimming left V 3 bases short and J 3 bases short, with 8 bases between. The CDR3 region is CASSDQWDYGYTL. The DNA for the CDR3 is TGTGCCAGCAGTGATCAGTGGGACTATGGCTACACCCTC.

In its sample, this clonotype was seen a few times. V is TRBV19 and J is TRBJ1-5; tentatively, D is TRBD1 (6 bases). V shed 10 bases and J shed 6 bases, with 13 bases lying between them. The CDR3 runs 12 residues. From germline, CDR1 is LNHDA and CDR2 SQIVND (reference sequence). In nucleotides, the CDR3 is TGTGCCACCGACCAGGGGATTCAGCCCCAGCATTTT. This translates into CATDQGIQPQHF.

The rearrangement links TRBV2 to TRBJ2-6; 8 nucleotides align to TRBD1. Trimming at V came to 6 bases and at J to 2 bases, leaving 3 bases not matched to a gene. Germline V gene lookup returns CDR1 SNHLY and CDR2 FYNNEI. There are 15 residues in the CDR3. The CDR3 DNA reads TGTGCCAGCAGGCGGACAGGGACTGGGGCCAACGTCCTGACTTTC. It encodes CASRRTGTGANVLTF.

This clonotype was seen a few times. The gene calls are TRBV2 and TRBJ1-5, with 9 bases identical to TRBD1. V lost 1 base and J lost 0; bases outside the gene matches: 7. The germline V gene encodes CDR1 SNHLY and CDR2 FYNNEI. The CDR3 length is 18 residues. CDR3 DNA sequence: TGTGCCAGCAGTGAAGACAGGGGGCTCAAGGATAGCAATCAGCCCCAGCATTTT. This encodes CASSEDRGLKDSNQPQHF.

The gene calls are TRBV10-3 and TRBJ1-2; D is unclear. CDR3 length: 16 residues. V lost 6 bases, J lost 3 bases, and 20 bases lay in between. Germline lookup yields CDR1 ENHRY and CDR2 SYGVKD. The chain's CDR3 is CAISSLWARAHYGYTF. The CDR3 DNA reads as TGTGCCATCAGCAGTTTATGGGCCCGGGCCCACTATGGCTACACCTTC.

V and J are TRBV25-1 and TRBJ1-2; 8 bases agree with TRBD1. The length of the CDR3 is 15 residues. With 8 bases clipped from V and 6 bases from J, the junction kept 14 bases outside the gene matches. Germline V CDR1 and CDR2: MGHDK, SYGVNS. CDR3 sequence: CASSPSGTGFNGYTF. CDR3 nucleotides: TGTGCCAGCTCACCCTCAGGGACAGGCTTTAATGGCTACACCTTC.

This clonotype was seen ten or more times. The chain carries TRBV2 and TRBJ2-7; no definite D call. With 8 bases removed from V and 3 bases from J, the gap between germline ends came to 11 bases. The CDR3 is made up of 12 amino acids. The germline V gene encodes CDR1 SNHLY and CDR2 FYNNEI. CDR3 loop: CASEAESYEQYF. In nucleotides, the CDR3 is TGTGCCAGCGAGGCGGAGAGCTACGAGCAGTACTTC.

The chain uses TRBV20-1 and TRBJ2-7; TRBD1 aligns across 10 bases. This CDR3 contains 15 residues. The trim removed 0 bases at V and 4 bases at J, leaving 6 bases unmatched. CDR1 DFQATT and CDR2 SNEGSKA come from the germline V gene (reference sequence). CDR3 in amino acids: CSARDGGQGLYEQYF. The CDR3 coding sequence is TGCAGTGCTAGAGATGGGGGACAGGGGCTATACGAGCAGTACTTC.

The chain carries TRBV7-9 and TRBJ2-7; 7 bases are shared with TRBD2. CDR1 SEHNR and CDR2 FQNEAQ come from the germline V gene (reference sequence). This CDR3 is 11 amino acids long. Unmatched junction bases numbered 5, after V lost 5 bases and J lost 10 bases. CDR3 region: CASSRGGGQYF. The CDR3 bases are TGTGCCAGCAGCCGTGGGGGGGGACAGTACTTC. Complete variable domain (other parts from reference TRBV7-9 and TRBJ2-7): DTGVSQNPRHKITKRGQNVTFRCDPISEHNRLYWYRQTLGQGPEFLTYFQNEAQLEKSRLLSDRFSAERPKGSFSTLEIQRTEQGDSAMYLCASSRGGGQYFGPGTRLTVT.

This clonotype was found many times. This chain connects TRBV7-2 to TRBJ2-7; tentative D call: TRBD2 (5 bases). Trimming removed 4 bases from V and 2 bases from J, with 12 bases in between. Germline V gives CDR1 SGHTA, CDR2 FQGNSA. The CDR3 has 14 amino acids. As DNA, the CDR3 is TGTGCCAGCAGCTCGCCAGGACTTCCCTACGAGCAGTACTTC. This codes for CASSSPGLPYEQYF.

This clonotype has just a few counts. This chain connects TRBV20-1 to TRBJ1-5, with 11 positions matching TRBD1. Trimming removed 5 bases from V and 3 bases from J; junction bases left unmatched: 6. The CDR3 totals 15 residues. CDR1 and CDR2 from the germline V gene are DFQATT and SNEGSKA (reference sequence). In DNA form, the CDR3 reads TGCAGTGCTTTTCGGACAGGGGGCCTCAATCAGCCCCAGCATTTT. The encoded protein is CSAFRTGGLNQPQHF.

V usage is TRBV24-1 and J usage is TRBJ1-4; 7 bases fit TRBD1. V was clipped by 6 bases and J by 6 bases; unmatched bases: 6. The CDR3 has 14 amino acids. Germline assignment: CDR1 KGHDR and CDR2 SFDVKD. The CDR3 region is CATSPRGADEKLFF. The CDR3, as DNA: TGTGCCACCAGTCCCAGGGGGGCCGATGAAAAACTGTTTTTT.

The CDR3 sequence: CSARHMGQGASEAFF. The CDR3 DNA is TGCAGTGCTAGACACATGGGACAGGGTGCCTCTGAAGCTTTCTTT. The V and J genes are TRBV20-1 and TRBJ1-1; 9 nucleotides line up with TRBD1. CDR3 length equals 15 residues. V lost 2 bases and J lost 6; bases outside the gene matches: 10. Germline CDR1 reads DFQATT; CDR2 reads SNEGSKA (reference sequence).

Remarks on this clonotype: A much larger clone differs from this one at a single base, so this may be a read error. In this CDR3 the conserved last residue, phenylalanine or tryptophan, is missing, so a read error is likely. The chain combines TRBV2 with TRBJ1-1; a possible D gene is TRBD1 (5 bases). V lost 5 bases and J lost 0, with 10 bases in between. This CDR3 is 14 amino acids long. Per germline, CDR1 SNHLY and CDR2 FYNNEI. As DNA, the CDR3 is TGTGCCAGCAGTAAGACAGCACTGAACACTGAAGCTTTCTCT. As protein: CASSKTALNTEAFS.